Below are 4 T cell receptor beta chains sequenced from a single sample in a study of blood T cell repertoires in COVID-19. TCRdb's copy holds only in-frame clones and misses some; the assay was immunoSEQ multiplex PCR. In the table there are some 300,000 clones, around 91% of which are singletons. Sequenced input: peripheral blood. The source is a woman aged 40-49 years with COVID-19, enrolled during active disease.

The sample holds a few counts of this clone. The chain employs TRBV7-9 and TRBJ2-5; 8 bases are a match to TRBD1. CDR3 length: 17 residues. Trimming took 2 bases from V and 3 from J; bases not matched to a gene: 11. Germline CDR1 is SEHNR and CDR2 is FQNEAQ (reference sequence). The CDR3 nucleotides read TGTGCCAGCAGCTTAATCCGGACAGGGAGATGGAAAGAGACCCAGTACTTC. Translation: CASSLIRTGRWKETQYF.

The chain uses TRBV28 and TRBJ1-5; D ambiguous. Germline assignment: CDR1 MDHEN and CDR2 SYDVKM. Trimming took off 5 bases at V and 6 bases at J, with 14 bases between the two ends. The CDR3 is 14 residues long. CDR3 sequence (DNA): TGTGCCAGCAGTCGGCGGGGTCCGGCTCAGCCCCAGCATTTT. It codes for CASSRRGPAQPQHF.

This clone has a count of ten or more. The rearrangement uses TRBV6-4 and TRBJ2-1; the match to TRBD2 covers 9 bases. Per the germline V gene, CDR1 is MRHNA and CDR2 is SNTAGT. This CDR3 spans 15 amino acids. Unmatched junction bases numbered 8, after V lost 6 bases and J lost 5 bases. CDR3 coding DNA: TGTGCCAGCAGCGAGACTAGCGGTTACAACAATGAGCAGTTCTTC. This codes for CASSETSGYNNEQFF.

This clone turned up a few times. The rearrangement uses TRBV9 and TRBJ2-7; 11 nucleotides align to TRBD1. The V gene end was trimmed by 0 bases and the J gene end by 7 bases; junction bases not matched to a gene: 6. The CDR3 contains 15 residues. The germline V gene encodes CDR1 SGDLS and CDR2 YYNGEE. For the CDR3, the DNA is TGTGCCAGCAGCGTAGAAGGACAGGGGGCTAGGGAGCAGTACTTC. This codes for CASSVEGQGAREQYF.